This record covers a single T cell receptor beta chain. Antigen unknown. The sample belongs to a study of T cell responses to AZD1222 COVID-19 vaccine. Clones were sequenced by immunoSEQ multiplex PCR, and TCRdb holds only the in-frame ones, with some missing. In the table there are some 80,000 clones, approximately 90% of which are singletons. General study points: Across the whole spike, CD4 TCRs peaked at regions 160-218 and 743-854.

CDR3 length: 14 amino acids. V was shortened by 7 bases and J by 3 bases, with 16 bases between the two germline ends. In germline, CDR1 is MNHEY, CDR2 SVGAGI. V is TRBV6-5 and J is TRBJ2-7, with D tentatively TRBD1 (6 bases). The material was peripheral blood, obtained on day 0 of AZD1222 vaccination. This receptor was taken from an adult in good health. CDR3 DNA: TGTGCCAGCACCAATGTCGGGACAATCTACGAGCAGTACTTC. It translates to CASTNVGTIYEQYF.